Reported below is one T cell receptor beta chain. This clonotype was recorded many times. Its antigen remains undetermined. No base quality values were provided; no much bigger clone lies one nucleotide off. Ficoll-Paque density gradient centrifugation was the method used to isolate PBMCs. The data derive from a study of T-cell memory formation after mild COVID-19 (dated by TCRdb to the early 2020s). As for the study more broadly: TCR sequence clusters from the two donors were largely donor specific. Two young, previously healthy adult volunteers, one female and one male, were included in the cohort. In two donors, T-cell clones that expanded and contracted after mild COVID-19 were tracked by sequencing TCRalpha and TCRbeta repertoires over time. On the study overall, not on this receptor specifically: Balanced CD4/CD8 phenotypes were observed for clones contracting from day 15 to 85, whereas a bias towards CD4+ was observed for a second wave of clones expanding from day 15 to 37. Contracting CD4+ clones appeared mostly in the CM and EM memory subsets, whereas CD8+ clones were enriched in EMRA. The second-wave clones that peaked on day 37 were not confirmed to be SARS-CoV-2 specific. Some responding clones were detected in pre-infection memory, which suggested that pre-existing cross-reactive memory T cells had joined the SARS-CoV-2 response. The study covered only two mild cases, and larger cohorts including severe cases with pre-infection samples were considered necessary.

The instrument was an Illumina NovaSeq 6000. cDNA libraries for TCRalpha and TCRbeta were prepared by 5'RACE using constant-segment primers, with sample barcodes and unique molecular identifiers added. Trizol reagent was used to extract RNA from every sample. Libraries were amplified in two PCR steps, with a second sample barcode and Illumina TruSeq adapters added in the second step. Libraries were sequenced on an Illumina NovaSeq with 2 x 150 bp paired-end reads. The authors' analysis ran thus. The reads were demultiplexed and collapsed into UMI-guided consensus sequences using migec v1.2.7. Using mixcr v2.1.11, UMI consensuses were aligned to TRA and TRB V and J templates and then assembled into clonotypes. Expanded or contracted clonotypes were those called significant by both edgeR and NoisET, with noise models trained on biological replicates. edgeR calls used a false discovery rate-adjusted p below 0.01 and a log2 fold-change threshold of 1. As an exploratory analysis of dynamics, max-normalized trajectories of the 1000 most abundant clonotypes were examined by PCA with hierarchical clustering. Separately sequenced CD4+ and CD8+ repertoires were used to assign a CD4 or CD8 phenotype to each responding clone. The public sequencing data were trimmed at Q25 with fastp and processed into clonotypes with MiXCR by TCRdb, which kept only in-frame beta chains. Rows with one shared CDR3 protein collapse into an entry with the most common genes and DNA. It is TCRdb's table, rather than the study itself, that gives the V and J calls and clone size. Counted in this sample were about 240,000 distinct CDR3 sequences; 7.5% to 10% of them appeared once. The ten largest clonotypes hold around 20% of the sample.

Based on the germline V gene, the CDR1 and CDR2 sequences are SQVTM and ANQGSEA. Germline trimming: 7 bases from V, 4 bases from J; junction bases outside gene matches: 6. The CDR3 runs 12 residues from the cysteine to the phenylalanine. Of the read, only the CDR3 DNA is kept; its 36 bases are in frame from base 1. Material for sequencing was PBMCs or a T cell subset sorted from them (not recorded which). The V and J segments used are TRBV29-1 and TRBJ1-2, with 7 central nucleotides matching TRBD1. This receptor was taken from a man aged 18 to 30 who had mild COVID-19 (a few samples of this study predate the infection). The sample titles of this study are shuffled in the database, so cell type and time point are left out; the donor was told from shared clones. The CDR3 corresponds to CSARQGVYGYTF. In nucleotides, the sequence is TGCAGCGCAAGACAGGGCGTCTATGGCTACACCTTC.